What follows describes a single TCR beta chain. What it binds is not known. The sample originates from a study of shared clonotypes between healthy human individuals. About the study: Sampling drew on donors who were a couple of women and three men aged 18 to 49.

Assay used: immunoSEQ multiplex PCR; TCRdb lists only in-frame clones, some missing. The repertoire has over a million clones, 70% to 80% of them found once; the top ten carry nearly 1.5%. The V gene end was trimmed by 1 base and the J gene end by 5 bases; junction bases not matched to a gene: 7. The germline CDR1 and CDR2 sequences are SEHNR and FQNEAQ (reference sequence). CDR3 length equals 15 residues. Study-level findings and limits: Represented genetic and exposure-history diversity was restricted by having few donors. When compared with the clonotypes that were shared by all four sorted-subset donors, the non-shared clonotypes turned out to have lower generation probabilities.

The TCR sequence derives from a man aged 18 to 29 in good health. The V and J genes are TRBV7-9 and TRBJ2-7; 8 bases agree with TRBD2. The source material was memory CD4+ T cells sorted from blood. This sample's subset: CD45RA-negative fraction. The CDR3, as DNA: TGTGCCAGCAGCTTAGTGGCCGCGGGAGGACACGAGCAGTACTTC. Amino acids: CASSLVAAGGHEQYF.